This TCR beta chain emerged from a study of shared clonotypes between healthy human individuals. This table comes from immunoSEQ multiplex PCR, and its TCRdb copy is limited to in-frame clones, with some not included. Of over a million clones listed, around 74% are singletons. The V gene's germline CDR1 is SGHRS and CDR2 YFSETQ. The length of the CDR3 is 14 residues. Deletions cut 4 bases from V and 9 bases from J, with 17 bases between. The sequence derives from a man between 18 and 35 years old in good health. The sequencing input was memory CD4+ T cells sorted from blood. Subset of the sample: CD45RA-negative fraction. The chain links TRBV5-1 to TRBJ2-4; D possibly corresponds to TRBD2 (5 bases). CDR3 residues: CASSPEGPGVIQYF. In DNA form, the CDR3 reads TGCGCCAGCAGCCCAGAGGGCCCTGGGGTCATTCAGTACTTC.